The entry below gives a single T cell receptor beta chain sequence along with its context. Its antigen is not yet known. Qualities for individual bases were not recorded, and no much larger clone is one base off. This entry comes from a study of blood T cell repertoires in COVID-19 (dated by TCRdb to the early 2020s). Some background on the complete study: Collaborator samples came from the United States, Italy and Spain and covered acute and convalescent phases of COVID-19. The prospective study material was composed of cDNA or gDNA derived from T cells, B-cell-depleted T cells, or PBMCs. Nearly every sample came with metadata listing a de-identified subject ID, COVID-19 status, age in years and sex. Deeply sampled blood TCRbeta repertoires from subjects exposed to, actively infected with, or recovered from COVID-19 were included in the dataset. Samples were obtained from the ongoing ImmuneRACE study (first 160 participants) and from over a thousand subjects provided by 6 global collaborators. Where available, HLA class I and class II types were taken from metadata supplied by the sample provider and were not determined by assay-based typing. A freely available public database, intended as a resource for researchers studying the immune response to SARS-CoV-2, is where the repertoires were released. Overall results and qualifications from the work: The amount of clinical and demographic metadata varied by source and participant and was provided uncurated.

The immunoSEQ Assay, a bias-controlled multiplex PCR, was used to amplify TCRbeta CDR3 regions from genomic DNA. In the original analysis: The number of nucleated cells in each sample was estimated by amplification of reference gene primers within the assay. Sequence reads were collapsed and filtered to measure the absolute abundance of every unique TCRbeta CDR3 rearrangement. For each sample, productive Simpson clonality was calculated as the square root of Simpson's diversity index over productive rearrangements. Here the immuneACCESS table is served through TCRdb, limited to in-frame sequences with V and J called. Missing clones are a known gap in these copies; in checked studies unresolved V genes cover under half, and the rest lacks a known reason. D and trimming come from the DNA, and the V and J calls and clone size come from that table. Here the sample has about 210,000 clones; around four fifths occur a single time. The ten largest clones take up about 10% of the sample.

CDR1 and CDR2 were assigned from the germline V gene as SGHRS and YFSETQ. Ends trimmed: V by 3 bases, J by 4 bases; bases unmatched to a gene: 6. Including the terminal cysteine and phenylalanine, the CDR3 comprises 15 residues. Only the CDR3 DNA is retained, 45 bases long and in frame from the first base. At one collaborating source in Seattle, patients were enrolled during active infection and were followed longitudinally through the course of disease. Collaborating institutions collected whole blood in K2EDTA tubes following their own protocols. For TCRbeta analysis, collaborator samples were shipped as frozen whole blood, as isolated PBMCs, or as DNA extracted from either sample type.

The V gene is TRBV5-1 and the J gene is TRBJ2-2, with 7 bases in between that match TRBD1. The sequence was collected from an elderly woman with COVID-19, enrolled during active disease. Source material: peripheral blood. The CDR3 amino acid sequence is: CASSYSAGGTGELFF. Here is the DNA: TGCGCCAGCAGCTATTCGGCAGGGGGCACCGGGGAGCTGTTTTTT.